This T cell receptor beta chain was recorded in a study of cytomegalovirus exposure and HLA in healthy donors. The PCR had 60 Vbeta and 13 Jbeta primers. The table came from immunoSEQ multiplex PCR; TCRdb's copy has only in-frame clones and leaves some out. The table records under 200,000 clones, approximately 79% of them present only once. Comments on this clone: Its antigen remains unknown.

Study findings and constraints: Later analysis identified a missense DCLRE1C variant that was linked to TCR beta V- and J-gene trimming. The classifier was said to identify cytomegalovirus status with high specificity and sensitivity.

This receptor was obtained from a man between 45 and 60 years old in good health and CMV-seropositive. Sequenced sample: PBMCs.

CDR3 amino acids: CASSSPTSGGEDTQYF. CDR3 nucleotide sequence: TGTGCCAGCAGCTCTCCGACTAGCGGGGGGGAGGATACGCAGTATTTT. The V call is TRBV7-2, the J call TRBJ2-3; 14 bases are shared with TRBD2. Looked up from germline, CDR1 is SGHTA and CDR2 is FQGNSA. V shed 4 bases, J shed 6 bases, and the junction held 6 bases outside the gene matches. This CDR3 is built from 16 residues.